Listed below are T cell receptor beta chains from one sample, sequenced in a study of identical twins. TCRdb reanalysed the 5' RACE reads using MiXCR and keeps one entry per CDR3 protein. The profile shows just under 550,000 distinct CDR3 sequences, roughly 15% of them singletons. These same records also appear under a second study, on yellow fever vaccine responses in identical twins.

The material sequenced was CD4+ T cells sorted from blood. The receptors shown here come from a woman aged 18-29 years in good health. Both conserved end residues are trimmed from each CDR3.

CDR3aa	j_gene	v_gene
ASRSGNSLGELF	TRBJ2-2	TRBV7-6
SARDGRGAAEKLF	TRBJ1-4	TRBV20-1
ASSERGFSYEQY	TRBJ2-7	TRBV2
ASSSSMARVNTEAF	TRBJ1-1	TRBV5-5
ASSQETQETQY	TRBJ2-5	TRBV4-2
ASSRVVRVLGTGELF	TRBJ2-2	TRBV12-3/TRBV12-4
ASSLGYISNTGELF	TRBJ2-2	TRBV7-8
SAVNRDYPTTDTQY	TRBJ2-3	TRBV20-1
ASSFGLAGVRETQY	TRBJ2-5	TRBV12-3/TRBV12-4
AISEGTGNEKLF	TRBJ1-4	TRBV10-3
ASSYGDYSPLH	TRBJ1-6	TRBV6-6
ASSLGY	TRBJ2-3	TRBV7-9
ASSPSSGLYNEQF	TRBJ2-1	TRBV5-1
ASSELVYPYEQY	TRBJ2-7	TRBV2
ASSPKLNTVPLGIHSYNEQF	TRBJ2-1	TRBV4-2
SVGLLGGFDNYGYT	TRBJ1-2	TRBV29-1
ASSQVYLITGELF	TRBJ2-2	TRBV4-1
AISGKRENNEQF	TRBJ2-1	TRBV10-3
ASSVTTASGTGPYEQY	TRBJ2-7	TRBV9
ASSLASRSSYNEQF	TRBJ2-1	TRBV5-1
ASSSHKSTDTQY	TRBJ2-3	TRBV7-9
ASSRGRTSGNEQF	TRBJ2-1	TRBV11-2
SVAGGIPMGYEKLF	TRBJ1-4	TRBV29-1
ASSFGQGGNSPLH	TRBJ1-6	TRBV7-9
SVANNQETQY	TRBJ2-5	TRBV29-1
ASSEYRGDYNEQF	TRBJ2-1	TRBV2
ASSQETVQRGLANTYEQY	TRBJ2-7	TRBV4-2
ASSAVIQGPQH	TRBJ1-5	TRBV6-4
ASSPRQGPGELF	TRBJ2-2	TRBV3-1
ASSQGLAGNFQETQY	TRBJ2-5	TRBV5-6
ATTRTGGNYGYT	TRBJ1-2	TRBV3-1
AISESRGRTGELF	TRBJ2-2	TRBV10-3
ASSLEAGFQPQH	TRBJ1-5	TRBV12-3/TRBV12-4
SVGVAETQY	TRBJ2-5	TRBV29-1
SARGQKETQY	TRBJ2-5	TRBV20-1
ATTLAGVGSEQF	TRBJ2-1	TRBV12-3/TRBV12-4
ASSFFSGYSYNEQF	TRBJ2-1	TRBV5-1
ASSLVNSNTGELF	TRBJ2-2	TRBV12-3/TRBV12-4
ASSLAQGPLQETQY	TRBJ2-5	TRBV12-3/TRBV12-4
ASSQDRTSGGRGTQY	TRBJ2-3	TRBV3-1
ASSPSMGSQPQH	TRBJ1-5	TRBV9
ASSSPELTSGFSYEQY	TRBJ2-7	TRBV5-1
ASSFGFRETQY	TRBJ2-5	TRBV27
ASSQGTSGDYNEQF	TRBJ2-1	TRBV4-1
ASSTRAEFHANVLT	TRBJ2-6	TRBV28
ASSLEGGVSYEQY	TRBJ2-7	TRBV5-1
ASSGRGGRNTEAF	TRBJ1-1	TRBV27
ASSLPYKAGANVLT	TRBJ2-6	TRBV28
ASSLWGLAGGPSGEQY	TRBJ2-7	TRBV28
ATSGVDTQY	TRBJ2-3	TRBV24-1
ASTPIWQDTTGELF	TRBJ2-2	TRBV28
ASSPQYNTDTQY	TRBJ2-3	TRBV7-9
ASSYPAGTSTDTQY	TRBJ2-3	TRBV28
ASSNRGSLSGANVLT	TRBJ2-6	TRBV5-1
SVWTGWNTEAF	TRBJ1-1	TRBV20-1